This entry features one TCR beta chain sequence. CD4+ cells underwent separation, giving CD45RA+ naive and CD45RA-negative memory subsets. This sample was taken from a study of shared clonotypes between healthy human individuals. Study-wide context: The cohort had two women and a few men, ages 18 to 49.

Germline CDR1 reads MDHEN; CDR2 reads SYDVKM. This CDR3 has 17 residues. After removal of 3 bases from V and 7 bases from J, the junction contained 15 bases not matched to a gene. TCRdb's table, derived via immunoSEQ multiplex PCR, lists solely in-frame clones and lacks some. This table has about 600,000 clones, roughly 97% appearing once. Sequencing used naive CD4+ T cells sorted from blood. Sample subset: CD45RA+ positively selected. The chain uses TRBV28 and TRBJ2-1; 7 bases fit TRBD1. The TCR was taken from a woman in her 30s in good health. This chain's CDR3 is CASSFQLGQPESNEQFF. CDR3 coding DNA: TGTGCCAGCAGTTTCCAATTGGGACAGCCTGAAAGTAATGAGCAGTTCTTC. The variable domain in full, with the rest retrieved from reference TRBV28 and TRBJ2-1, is DVKVTQSSRYLVKRTGEKVFLECVQDMDHENMFWYRQDPGLGLRLIYFSYDVKMKEKGDIPEGYSVSREKKERFSLILESASTNQTSMYLCASSFQLGQPESNEQFFGPGTRLTVL.